A selection of T cell receptor beta chains follows, all from one sample in a study. TCRdb passed the RT-PCR reads through MiXCR, listing each CDR3 protein once. This sample has about 680,000 distinct CDR3 sequences, with 14% found just once. The sequenced sample was memory CD4+ T cells from blood. Receptor source: a female donor in good health, serving as a healthy control. Each CDR3 is given with its conserved first and last residue. The order of the fields is J gene, CDR3 length, V gene, CDR3 protein.

TRBJ2-3 | 15 | TRBV3-1 | CASSGLAPSTDTQYF
TRBJ2-1 | 12 | TRBV5-6 | CASSLDAGGPFF
TRBJ1-5 | 14 | TRBV3-1 | CASNTAGSNQPQHF
TRBJ2-5 | 14 | TRBV13 | CATCIVGLEETQYF
TRBJ1-1 | 15 | TRBV5-1 | CASSLLQPSNTEAIF
TRBJ2-1 | 13 | TRBV12-3/TRBV12-4 | CASSFQVGNEQFF
TRBJ2-7 | 14 | TRBV7-2 | CASMTVGLTYEQYF
TRBJ2-1 | 17 | TRBV12-3/TRBV12-4 | CASSLISSPQDYNEQFF
TRBJ2-1 | 16 | TRBV3-1 | CASSQESLAGYNEQFF
TRBJ2-3 | 22 | TRBV5-1 | CASSLAALIGLAGVTITDTQYF
TRBJ2-3 | 16 | TRBV5-1 | CASSFGTFPEGDTQYF
TRBJ1-2 | 14 | TRBV10-3 | CAIAGGTGDYGYTF
TRBJ2-4 | 14 | TRBV6-5 | CASREQVAKNIQYF
TRBJ2-2 | 16 | TRBV4-1 | CASSQAARSGAGELFF
TRBJ2-6 | 16 | TRBV5-6 | CASSPAGSSGANVLTF
TRBJ1-2 | 12 | TRBV12-3/TRBV12-4 | CASSRTGKGYTF
TRBJ2-7 | 13 | TRBV12-3/TRBV12-4 | CASSSYRSYEQYF
TRBJ2-5 | 14 | TRBV20-1 | CSASHRALGETQYF
TRBJ1-1 | 14 | TRBV5-1 | CASSLMTVNTEAFF
TRBJ1-2 | 11 | TRBV10-2 | CASMQNFGYTF
TRBJ1-2 | 16 | TRBV20-1 | CSASAQGQANNYGYTF
TRBJ2-3 | 14 | TRBV20-1 | CSASGARSTDTQYF
TRBJ2-1 | 16 | TRBV20-1 | CSAVRIAYPTNNEQFF
TRBJ1-5 | 15 | TRBV20-1 | CSASYGPGSNQPQHF
TRBJ2-5 | 16 | TRBV28 | CASSLFGTGTRETQYF
TRBJ1-1 | 16 | TRBV5-1 | CASSLAIDSPNTEAFF
TRBJ2-2 | 16 | TRBV7-2 | CASSLNGVGNTGELFF
TRBJ2-3 | 15 | TRBV28 | CASSLPGVNTDTQYF
TRBJ2-1 | 14 | TRBV28 | CASSLVSAWSEQFF
TRBJ1-5 | 13 | TRBV6-1 | CASRPTGERPQHF
TRBJ2-4 | 17 | TRBV24-1 | CATSDLNRGQTKNIQYF
TRBJ1-2 | 15 | TRBV20-1 | CSARAFSQGADGYTF
TRBJ2-1 | 16 | TRBV24-1 | CATNDLDASSYNEQFF
TRBJ2-2 | 14 | TRBV11-1 | CASAGQGTIGELFF
TRBJ2-5 | 15 | TRBV10-3 | CATQAAKGGEETQYF
TRBJ2-1 | 17 | TRBV6-2/TRBV6-3 | CASSYPLTSVSYNEQFF
TRBJ2-1 | 17 | TRBV4-2 | CASSQFGFGDPDNEQFF
TRBJ2-7 | 15 | TRBV7-9 | CASSQRLAGSEEQYF
TRBJ2-7 | 15 | TRBV6-5 | CASSHSGPSSYEQYF
TRBJ1-1 | 15 | TRBV5-4 | CASSVPGKKDTEAFF
TRBJ1-1 | 14 | TRBV7-9 | CASSLFGSGTEAFF
TRBJ2-3 | 15 | TRBV30 | CAWSVRKREIDTQYF
TRBJ2-1 | 13 | TRBV20-1 | CSARDIVSGEQFF
TRBJ1-1 | 16 | TRBV15 | CATSKGGTSGNTEAFF
TRBJ2-7 | 14 | TRBV28 | CASSFTGTNYEQYF
TRBJ1-5 | 12 | TRBV10-3 | CAISGLNQPQHF
TRBJ1-4 | 15 | TRBV9 | CASSPGQIGDEKLFF
TRBJ2-3 | 15 | TRBV29-1 | CSVGLAGGRTDTQYF
TRBJ2-3 | 16 | TRBV7-2 | CASSPGTSQVLDTQYF